Shown below are 6 T cell receptor beta chains from a single sample sequenced in a study of siplizumab effects on memory and regulatory T cells. Data came from immunoSEQ multiplex PCR; TCRdb stores just in-frame clones and leaves some out. The sample has about 110,000 clones; roughly nine tenths are singletons. The specimen sequenced was Tregs sorted from blood. Receptors were obtained from a human donor in good health.

V and J are TRBV10-3 and TRBJ1-2; D unresolved. The CDR3 runs to 12 residues. CDR1 is ENHRY, CDR2 SYGVKD, per germline. Trimming pared 6 bases from V and 8 bases from J, leaving 13 bases between. CDR3 sequence: CAISLQSRGYTF. The CDR3 nucleotides read TGTGCCATCAGCCTCCAGTCGCGCGGCTACACCTTC.

V usage is TRBV5-1 and J usage is TRBJ1-2; the D gene is possibly TRBD1 (6 bases). Germline CDR1 reads SGHRS; CDR2 reads YFSETQ. V dropped 2 bases and J dropped 6 bases, with 17 bases sitting between them. The CDR3 has 15 amino acids. The CDR3 spells CASSLSGANVDGYTF. DNA of the CDR3: TGCGCCAGCAGCTTATCAGGGGCGAACGTTGATGGCTACACCTTC.

The chain links TRBV5-1 to TRBJ1-2; D is unclear. The CDR3 covers 13 residues. Germline loops: CDR1 SGHRS, CDR2 YFSETQ. With 0 bases removed from V and 3 bases from J, the gap between germline ends came to 6 bases. CDR3 DNA: TGCGCCAGCAGCTTGGAGGCCTACTATGGCTACACCTTC. This codes for CASSLEAYYGYTF.

The V gene is TRBV30, the J gene TRBJ1-1; D is undetermined. In germline, CDR1 is GTSNPN, CDR2 SVGIG (reference sequence). Trimming took 5 bases from V and 0 from J, leaving 10 bases between them. This CDR3 contains 13 residues. The CDR3 sequence is CAWGIRLNTEAFF. The CDR3 region has the DNA TGTGCCTGGGGGATTAGACTGAACACTGAAGCTTTCTTT.

The rearrangement uses TRBV11-2 and TRBJ2-5; 10 bases are shared with TRBD2. The CDR3 is 14 residues long. Germline CDR1 SGHAT, CDR2 FQNNGV. With V trimmed by 5 bases and J by 4 bases, 4 bases remained unmatched. The CDR3 sequence: CASSPIAGGETQYF. CDR3 bases: TGTGCCAGCAGCCCTATAGCGGGAGGAGAGACCCAGTACTTC.

The chain has TRBV11-1 and TRBJ2-5; D perhaps matches TRBD1 (5 bases). This CDR3 contains 14 residues. Trimming stripped 4 bases from V and 5 bases from J, with 14 bases between. CDR1 is SGHAT, CDR2 FQDESV, per germline (reference sequence). The CDR3 DNA reads TGTGCCAGCAGCTGGGGCGCAGGGTTTGAGACCCAGTACTTC. This gives the protein CASSWGAGFETQYF. Variable domain in full (rest from reference TRBV11-1 and TRBJ2-5): EAEVAQSPRYKITEKSQAVAFWCDPISGHATLYWYRQILGQGPELLVQFQDESVVDDSQLPKDRFSAERLKGVDSTLKIQPAELGDSAMYLCASSWGAGFETQYFGPGTRLLVL.